Shown below are 20 T cell receptor beta chains from a single sample sequenced in a study of Graves' ophthalmopathy and Graves' hyperthyroidism listed by TCRdb under 2018. This sample was sequenced with an Illumina HiSeq 2000. TCR beta CDR3 regions were amplified from RNA transcripts for repertoire sequencing. The first round was an RT-PCR using HTBI primers with the Qiagen OneStep RT-PCR kit, and this first round was followed by a second-round multiplex PCR, then size selection and purification. TCRdb reran the public reads through fastp at Q25 and MiXCR, keeping productive beta chains. A single entry per CDR3 protein holds the most common genes and DNA from its merged rows. This sample is represented by roughly 1.1 million distinct CDR3 sequences; about 35% of them were singletons. The ten largest clones add up to 11% of the sample. The specimen sequenced was peripheral blood or thyroid tissue (not recorded which). The source of these receptors is an adult man with Graves' hyperthyroidism.

The CDR3, as DNA: TGTGCCAGCAGGCTCCGAACTAGCGGGAGTCTCTCTAGTGAGCAGTTCTTC. Translation: CASRLRTSGSLSSEQFF. The chain is built from TRBV2 and TRBJ2-5, with 11 bases matching TRBD2. The closer fit of TRBJ2-1 to the DNA end suggests the J call may be wrong. This CDR3 contains 17 residues. Germline V CDR1 and CDR2: SNHLY, FYNNEI.

This chain uses TRBV20-1 with TRBJ2-7, with D possibly being TRBD2 (6 bases). Per the germline V gene, CDR1 is DFQATT and CDR2 is SNEGSKA (reference sequence). The CDR3 covers 15 residues. V lost 6 bases to trimming and J lost 1 base, with 19 bases between them. CDR3 coding DNA: TGCAGTGCCCGCCGAATAGCGGTAGATTCCTACGAGCAGTACTTC. Protein product: CSARRIAVDSYEQYF.

The gene calls are TRBV24-1 and TRBJ1-6; D is uncertain. Germline lookup yields CDR1 KGHDR and CDR2 SFDVKD. This CDR3 is built from 17 residues. V was pared by 5 bases and J by 11 bases, with 24 bases between. CDR3 DNA sequence: TGTGCCACCAGTGCTAGCGAGAGGGCGCGGGAGAATGCACCCCTCCACTTT. This gives the protein CATSASERARENAPLHF.

This clonotype was seen once. V usage is TRBV10-2 and J usage is TRBJ1-2, with unresolved D. Per germline, CDR1 WSHSY and CDR2 SAAADI. V shed 2 bases and J shed 14 bases, with 21 bases lying between them. The CDR3 consists of 14 residues. The CDR3 is CASSEPLEARYQTF. The CDR3 DNA reads TGCGCCAGCAGTGAGCCGTTAGAGGCAAGGTATCAGACCTTC.

At least ten counts were recorded for this clonotype. The junction does not match germline at one end; this may be a read error. V and J are TRBV12-3 or TRBV12-4 and TRBJ2-5; D is tentatively TRBD1 or TRBD2 (6 bases each). CDR3 size: 13 residues. The CDR3 region has the DNA TGTGCGAGCAGGAGGGGGGCGCAGGAGACCCAGTACTTC. It encodes CASRRGAQETQYF.

The V call is TRBV7-2, the J call TRBJ1-1; D remains unclear. Germline CDR1 SGHTA, CDR2 FQGNSA. CDR3 length: 13 residues. Trimming cost V 5 bases and J 6 bases, with 13 bases left between them. The CDR3 region is CASSEPLGSEAFF. In nucleotides, the CDR3 is TGTGCCAGCAGCGAGCCGTTAGGGTCTGAAGCTTTCTTT.

With respect to this clonotype: A clone one base away is much larger, so this may be a read error. The chain has TRBV20-1 and TRBJ2-7, with TRBD1 matching over 9 bases. CDR1 and CDR2 from the germline V gene are DFQATT and SNEGSKA (reference sequence). Losses at the gene ends were 5 bases for V and 2 bases for J; bases not matched to a gene: 10. The CDR3 covers 15 residues. CDR3 sequence reads: CSAYRDRTGAYEQYF. The CDR3 DNA is TGCAGTGCTTATCGGGACAGGACAGGGGCCTACGAGCAGTACTTC.

CDR3 coding DNA: TGTGCCAGCAGCCGGAGCGGGAAGGCAGATACGCAGTATTTT. It codes for CASSRSGKADTQYF. The V gene is TRBV11-2, the J gene TRBJ2-3; 7 nucleotides agree with TRBD2. This CDR3 spans 14 amino acids. In germline, CDR1 is SGHAT, CDR2 FQNNGV. V dropped 5 bases and J dropped 4; count of bases not matched to a gene: 6.

There are many counts of this clonotype. The rearrangement links TRBV19 to TRBJ1-1, with D hard to call. The CDR3 is 17 amino acids. Germline loops: CDR1 LNHDA, CDR2 SQIVND (reference sequence). Trimming shortened V by 7 bases and J by 0 bases, and 21 bases separated the two germline ends. The CDR3 loop reads CASTGWTQFRMNTEAFF. The CDR3 DNA reads as TGTGCCAGTACTGGGTGGACCCAGTTTAGGATGAACACTGAAGCTTTCTTT.

This sequence joins TRBV4-3 and TRBJ1-4; no reliable D call. The germline V and J ends were trimmed by 0 bases and 8 bases, with 7 bases remaining between them. Germline CDR1 is LGHNA and CDR2 is YSLEER. CDR3 size: 13 residues. CDR3 sequence: CASSQDLWEKLFF. CDR3 bases: TGCGCCAGCAGCCAAGATCTCTGGGAAAAACTGTTTTTT.

Only a few counts were recorded for this clonotype. The chain is built from TRBV27 and TRBJ1-5; D is unresolved. Per germline, CDR1 MNHEY and CDR2 SMNVEV (reference sequence). The CDR3 runs to 13 residues. Deletions cut 4 bases from V and 0 bases from J, with 4 bases between. CDR3 amino acids: CASSSFSNQPQHF. The CDR3 region has the DNA TGTGCCAGCAGTTCATTTAGCAATCAGCCCCAGCATTTT.

This clonotype was counted between two and nine times. J is TRBJ1-1 and V is TRBV29-1; the D gene is possibly TRBD1 (6 bases). The CDR3 runs 14 residues. V shed 6 bases and J shed 3 bases, with 17 bases lying between them. Looked up from germline, CDR1 is SQVTM and CDR2 is ANQGSEA. CDR3 in amino acids: CSVKGGGADTEAFF. In DNA form, the CDR3 reads TGCAGCGTCAAAGGGGGGGGGGCGGACACTGAAGCTTTCTTT.

This clonotype has at least ten counts. The CDR3 spells CASSPTSGGGQNEQYF. CDR3 DNA: TGTGCCAGCAGCCCGACTAGCGGGGGAGGCCAGAACGAGCAGTACTTC. V usage is TRBV7-8 and J usage is TRBJ2-7; 12 bases are shared with TRBD2. This CDR3 is 16 amino acids long. The germline V gene has CDR1 SGHVS and CDR2 FQNEAQ. The V and J ends lost 5 bases and 5 bases, in that order; junction bases with no gene match: 10.

In DNA form, the CDR3 reads TGTGCCAGCAGCTTAGCTGCCAACAGGGTGAAAGGCTACACCTTC. Its protein product is CASSLAANRVKGYTF. The rearrangement links TRBV7-2 to TRBJ1-2, with a weak D call TRBD1 (6 bases). The CDR3 has 15 amino acids. V dropped 0 bases and J dropped 8 bases, with 16 bases sitting between them. Germline values: CDR1 SGHTA, CDR2 FQGNSA.

The CDR3 nucleotides read TGCAGCGTTCTAGACAGGGTACGGGATACGCAGTATTTT. Protein: CSVLDRVRDTQYF. The chain links TRBV29-1 to TRBJ2-3; 7 bases fit TRBD1. The junction had 8 bases not matched to a gene; V was cut back by 5 bases and J by 6 bases. The CDR3 is 13 amino acids. CDR1 SQVTM and CDR2 ANQGSEA come from the germline V gene.

J is TRBJ2-7 and V is TRBV5-5, with TRBD1 identical over 7 bases. The V gene's germline CDR1 is SGHKS and CDR2 YYEKEE (reference sequence). The CDR3 sequence is 15 residues long. Trimming removed 4 bases from V and 3 bases from J; junction bases left unmatched: 10. The CDR3 nucleotides read TGTGCCAGCAGCATAAACTCCCGGGACAGCTACGAGCAGTACTTC. This gives the protein CASSINSRDSYEQYF.

This rearrangement joins TRBV13 to TRBJ2-5; the match to TRBD1 covers 9 bases. Germline V gene lookup returns CDR1 PRHDT and CDR2 FYEKMQ (reference sequence). Unmatched junction bases numbered 9, after V lost 3 bases and J lost 4 bases. CDR3 size: 16 residues. The CDR3 region is CASSFPGTGSRETQYF. The DNA of the CDR3 is TGTGCCAGCAGCTTTCCTGGGACAGGGAGCCGAGAGACCCAGTACTTC.

The chain employs TRBV5-8 and TRBJ2-7; 7 bases fit TRBD2. This CDR3 has 15 amino acids. Looked up from germline, CDR1 is SGHTS and CDR2 is YDEGEE. V lost 4 bases, J lost 4 bases, and 11 bases stayed unmatched. The CDR3 sequence is CASSGGSGLGYEQYF. DNA of the CDR3: TGTGCCAGCAGCGGGGGTAGCGGGCTAGGTTACGAGCAGTACTTC.

This clonotype appeared a few times. V usage is TRBV6-5 and J usage is TRBJ1-6; a weak D match, TRBD1 (5 bases). CDR3 length: 18 amino acids. V dropped 3 bases and J dropped 4 bases, with 19 bases sitting between them. Germline V gene lookup returns CDR1 MNHEY and CDR2 SVGAGI. CDR3: CASSYAPWGGTYNSPLHF. Written as DNA, the CDR3 is TGTGCCAGCAGTTATGCACCTTGGGGGGGAACATATAATTCACCCCTCCACTTT.

Remarks on this clonotype: An end of the junction differs from the germline gene, which may be a read error. The CDR3 is CASRRKAGANTGELLF. In nucleotides, the CDR3 is TGTGCCAGCAGAAGGAAAGCGGGGGCGAACACCGGGGAGCTGCTTTTT. The chain links TRBV6-5 to TRBJ2-2, with 8 bases identical to TRBD2. The CDR3 totals 16 residues. The germline V gene encodes CDR1 MNHEY and CDR2 SVGAGI.